Sequencing of this T cell receptor (beta chain) was carried out in a study of siplizumab effects on memory and regulatory T cells (dated by TCRdb to between 2019 and 2020). Study-level background: The effect of the anti-CD2 antibody siplizumab on alloreactive T-cell subsets was examined in allogeneic mixed lymphocyte reactions constructed from human PBMCs. On the study overall, not on this receptor specifically: Of the alloreactive CD4+ clones that could be mapped, the Treg-derived share averaged 68.8% with siplizumab compared with 25% to 30% in control reactions. Because sequences below about 10^-5 frequency were poorly captured, only a minor fraction of alloreactive clones could be mapped to unstimulated subsets. Compared with memory T cells, unstimulated naive T cells appeared more diverse, and naive cells seemed to make a substantial contribution to the alloresponse. About 80-96% of proliferating CD4+ or CD8+ clones could not be given a naive or memory phenotype. No functional confirmation was obtained for the suppressive function of proliferating Tregs from siplizumab cultures. Siplizumab significantly reduced the cumulative frequency of alloreactive sequences traceable to unstimulated CD4+ memory T cells.

Library method: the immunoSEQ multiplex PCR assay. Approximately 93,000 TCR templates per sample were assayed by the deep sequencing platform. Genomic DNA extracted from sorted T cells was used for TCRbeta CDR3 sequencing. The paper's processing steps were these. The R programming language was used for clonal analysis of TCRbeta CDR3 data. Alloreactive CD4+ and CD8+ clones were identified by comparing unstimulated samples to CFSE-low samples taken after the reaction. Alloreactive CD4+ clones were assigned to regulatory or non-regulatory origin by matching sequences to sorted unstimulated Treg and non-Treg repertoires. In TCRdb, the immuneACCESS table is reduced to in-frame sequences with V and J assigned. These tables do not hold every clone; where another copy was compared, an unresolved V gene accounts for under half, and the others remain unexplained. V and J calls and clone size are as listed in that table; D and trimming were resolved from the DNA. For this sample there are approximately 92,000 clones; roughly 94% appear just once. The top ten hold around 1.5% of the sample.

Sorted unstimulated T cells and proliferating T cells recovered from mixed lymphocyte reactions underwent TCRbeta CDR3 sequencing. Fresh whole blood from roughly 10 HLA-typed healthy donors was used to isolate PBMCs. Unstimulated CD4+ non-regulatory T cells were FACS-sorted to map the origin of alloreactive clones. CDR1 and CDR2 are drawn from the germline V gene: MDHEN, SYDVKM. Measured from the cysteine to the phenylalanine, the CDR3 is 16 residues long. The CDR3 DNA has 48 bases and is translated from base 1. The V end loses 3 bases and the J end loses 2 bases, and a stretch of 14 bases separates them. Comments on this clone: Its specific antigen is unknown. No base-level quality is on record; no much larger clone is a single base apart.

The specimen was non-Treg CD4+ T cells sorted from blood. The sample's cell subset or site label is to be understood as: FACS-sorted unstimulated CD4+ non-regulatory T cells. The V gene is TRBV28 and the J gene is TRBJ1-5; the D gene identity is not certain. This TCR was recovered from a human donor in good health. The CDR3 amino acid sequence is: CASSFQRQAGNQPQHF. DNA sequence: TGTGCCAGCAGTTTCCAGCGGCAGGCTGGCAATCAGCCCCAGCATTTT.